This T cell receptor (beta chain) came from a study of blood T cells in healthy people across ages. Study details: Every two T cells gave about one barcoded beta molecule via template switching. General study points: As age increased, TCR beta diversity per million T cells fell in a roughly linear fashion.

Alongside a J-beta primer mix, a sample-barcoded 5' primer served in a second PCR lasting about 7 to 11 cycles. TCRdb passed the 5' RACE reads through MiXCR, listing each CDR3 protein once. The sample has 800,000 to 950,000 distinct CDR3 sequences, almost 30% seen once. Concerning this clonotype: No antigen is known for it.

The CDR3 runs to 15 residues. The V gene's germline CDR1 is DFQATT and CDR2 SNEGSKA (reference sequence). Trimming took 1 base from V and 6 from J; bases not matched to a gene: 4. Extraction of total RNA produced a minimum of 5.5 micrograms from each sample. The sample also formed part of further work on T cells of mothers and their children.

The receptor was derived from a woman aged 40 to 50 in good health. This chain connects TRBV20-1 to TRBJ2-7; 15 nucleotides line up with TRBD2. Sequencing was done on a sample of blood. In DNA, the CDR3 is TGCAGTGCTAGAGGGACTAGCGGGAGGGCCAGCGAGCAGTACTTC. Amino acid sequence: CSARGTSGRASEQYF.